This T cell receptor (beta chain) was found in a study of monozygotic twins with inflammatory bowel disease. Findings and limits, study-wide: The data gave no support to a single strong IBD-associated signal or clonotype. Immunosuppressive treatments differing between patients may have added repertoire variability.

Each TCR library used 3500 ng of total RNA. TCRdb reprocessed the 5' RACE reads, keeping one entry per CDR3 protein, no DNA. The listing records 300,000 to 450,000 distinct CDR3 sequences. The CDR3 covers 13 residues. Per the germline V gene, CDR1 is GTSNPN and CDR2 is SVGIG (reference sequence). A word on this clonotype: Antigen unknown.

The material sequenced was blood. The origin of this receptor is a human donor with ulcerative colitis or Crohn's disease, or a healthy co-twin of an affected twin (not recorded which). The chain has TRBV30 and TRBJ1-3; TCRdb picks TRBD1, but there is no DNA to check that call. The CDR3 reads CAWSVGQENTIYF. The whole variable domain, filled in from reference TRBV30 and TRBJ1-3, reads SQTIHQWPATLVQPVGSPLSLECTVEGTSNPNLYWYRQAAGRGLQLLFYSVGIGQISSEVPQNLSASRPQDRQFILSSKKLLLSDSGFYLCAWSVGQENTIYFGEGSWLTVV.